This T cell receptor (beta chain) was captured by sequencing in a study of blood T cell repertoires in COVID-19. Looking at the study overall: The origin of the acute and convalescent COVID-19 samples was the United States, Italy and Spain. T cells, B-cell-depleted T cells, or PBMCs supplied cDNA or gDNA.

Data came from immunoSEQ multiplex PCR; TCRdb stores just in-frame clones and leaves some out. In the table there are about 340,000 clones, about nine tenths of which are singletons. Germline CDR1 reads LNHDA; CDR2 reads SQIVND (reference sequence). This CDR3 spans 13 amino acids. The trim removed 3 bases at V and 6 bases at J, leaving 1 base unmatched. Seattle-derived patients entered the study during active infection and were followed longitudinally. The chain links TRBV19 to TRBJ1-2; the match to TRBD1 covers 10 bases. The sequenced sample was peripheral blood. The TCR comes from a woman between 65 and 79 years old with COVID-19, enrolled during active disease. The CDR3: CASSIGTGDGYTF. In DNA, the CDR3 is TGTGCCAGTAGTATTGGGACAGGGGATGGCTACACCTTC.